Below, 32 T cell receptor beta chains from the same sample are listed, as sequenced in a study of CD8+CD57+ T cells in acquired aplastic anemia. Patients selected for sequencing had displayed CD8+CD57+ cell expansion by flow cytometry. The study profiled TCR beta VDJ and CDR3 using genomic DNA as template. TCRdb used MiXCR to reprocess the reads, holding one entry per CDR3 protein. The sample contains hundreds of thousands of distinct CDR3 sequences, under 40% of which appear only once. Input material: sorted CD4+, CD8+, or CD8+CD57+ T cells (not recorded which) from PBMCs. These receptors came from a human donor with aplastic anemia.

This clonotype was recorded a few times. V is TRBV20-1 and J is TRBJ2-7; TRBD2 might be the D (5 bases). Germline V gene lookup returns CDR1 DFQATT and CDR2 SNEGSKA (reference sequence). V lost 1 base, J lost 3 bases, and 13 bases lay in between. The CDR3 covers 14 residues. The CDR3 reads CSARGAGGGYEQYF. CDR3 sequence (DNA): TGCAGTGCTAGAGGTGCGGGTGGAGGCTACGAGCAGTACTTC.

This clonotype appeared once. The chain recombines TRBV9 with TRBJ2-3; D call uncertain. V was clipped by 4 bases and J by 6 bases, with 18 bases between them. The CDR3 runs 15 residues. Germline V CDR1 and CDR2: SGDLS, YYNGEE. CDR3 protein: CASSQAGRGVDTQYF. In DNA, the CDR3 is TGTGCCAGCAGCCAAGCCGGTCGTGGGGTGGATACGCAGTATTTT.

This clonotype has ten or more counts. The CDR3 nucleotides are TGCGCCAGCAGCTTGACTAGCGGGAGCTCCTACGAGCAGTACTTC. Encoded protein: CASSLTSGSSYEQYF. This chain links TRBV5-1 with TRBJ2-7, with 11 bases matching TRBD2. CDR1 and CDR2 (germline): SGHRS, YFSETQ. V lost 1 base to trimming and J lost 0 bases; unmatched junction nucleotides: 0. The CDR3 covers 15 residues.

On this clonotype: A junction end diverges from the germline sequence, so it may reflect a read error. The chain uses TRBV29-1 and TRBJ1-5; D may be TRBD1 (5 bases). This CDR3 has 12 residues. Germline V lookup: CDR1 SQVTM, CDR2 ANQGSEA. Written as DNA, the CDR3 is TGCAGCGTTGGGGGGGTTAATCGGCCCCAGCATTTT. Residues: CSVGGVNRPQHF.

The chain couples TRBV5-6 to TRBJ2-3; no clear D. CDR3 size: 15 residues. The V gene lost 1 base and the J gene lost 1 base, with 10 bases spanning the gap. The germline V gene encodes CDR1 SGHDT and CDR2 YYEEEE. In DNA, the CDR3 is TGTGCCAGCAGCTTGACCGGATCGGGCACAGATACGCAGTATTTT. It yields the protein CASSLTGSGTDTQYF.

This rearrangement joins TRBV2 to TRBJ2-7; TRBD1 agrees at 11 bases. CDR3 length: 16 amino acids. The germline V gene encodes CDR1 SNHLY and CDR2 FYNNEI. The J segment lost 3 bases and the V segment lost 3 bases, leaving 7 bases of the junction unmatched. The CDR3 DNA reads as TGTGCCAGCAGTGAGTCATCCGGGACAGGGGGCTACGAGCAGTACTTC. As protein: CASSESSGTGGYEQYF. The full variable domain, completed using reference TRBV2 and TRBJ2-7, is EPEVTQTPSHQVTQMGQEVILRCVPISNHLYFYWYRQILGQKVEFLVSFYNNEISEKSEIFDDQFSVERPDGSNFTLKIRSTKLEDSAMYFCASSESSGTGGYEQYFGPGTRLTVT.

This clonotype was seen at least ten times. This sequence joins TRBV20-1 and TRBJ1-4; possibly TRBD1 for D (5 bases). CDR1 DFQATT and CDR2 SNEGSKA come from the germline V gene (reference sequence). This CDR3 is built from 13 residues. Trimming left V 6 bases short and J 10 bases short, with 18 bases between. CDR3 in DNA: TGCAGTGCCCCCCAGCTGGGGAGGGGAAAACTGTTTTTT. Translating it yields CSAPQLGRGKLFF.

This clonotype was seen more than once but under ten times. CDR3 loop: CASSFGPLTRNTEAFF. CDR3 DNA sequence: TGTGCCAGCAGCTTCGGGCCCCTCACCAGGAACACTGAAGCTTTCTTT. The chain couples TRBV5-5 to TRBJ1-1; D gene uncertain. Germline CDR1 reads SGHKS; CDR2 reads YYEKEE (reference sequence). The CDR3 has 16 residues. Trimming left V 2 bases short and J 1 base short, with 15 bases between.

This clonotype appeared many times. This chain links TRBV10-3 with TRBJ2-7, with 7 bases fitting TRBD1. The CDR3 contains 12 residues. Germline-derived CDR1 and CDR2 are ENHRY and SYGVKD. The V and J ends lost 10 bases and 3 bases, in that order; junction bases with no gene match: 6. Here the CDR3 reads CASSDRIYEQYF. DNA of the CDR3: TGTGCCAGTTCGGACAGGATCTACGAGCAGTACTTC.

This clonotype was recorded many times. The chain employs TRBV4-2 and TRBJ1-2; D ambiguous. CDR3 length: 15 residues. Trimming left V 1 base short and J 6 bases short, with 15 bases between. Per germline, CDR1 LGHNA and CDR2 YNFKEQ. CDR3 loop: CASSQGPGSADGYTF. CDR3 DNA: TGTGCCAGCAGCCAAGGACCGGGATCAGCGGATGGCTACACCTTC.

This clonotype was counted only a few times. The chain carries TRBV6-5 and TRBJ2-7, with D hard to call. CDR1 and CDR2 (germline): MNHEY, SVGAGI. CDR3 size: 13 residues. The V end lost 0 bases, the J end lost 6 bases, and 9 bases lay between the germline ends. Here the CDR3 DNA reads TGTGCCAGCAGTTACTCGGCCATGACCGAGCAGTACTTC. Translating gives CASSYSAMTEQYF.

With regard to this clonotype: A read error may produce the germline difference seen at one junction end. This sequence joins TRBV10-3 and TRBJ2-3; 10 bases match TRBD1. The CDR3 runs to 13 residues. Germline CDR1 is ENHRY and CDR2 is SYGVKD. The CDR3 DNA follows: TGTGCCAGCAGTCGGACAGGGGGGGATACGCAGTATTTT. Its translation: CASSRTGGDTQYF.

The chain couples TRBV19 to TRBJ2-2; 8 nucleotides match TRBD2. This CDR3 is 16 amino acids long. Germline V gene sequence: CDR1 LNHDA, CDR2 SQIVND (reference sequence). With V trimmed by 2 bases and J by 3 bases, 5 bases remained unmatched. The CDR3 DNA follows: TGTGCCAGTAGTATATTTTGGCGGGGGGACACCGGGGAGCTGTTTTTT. It yields the protein CASSIFWRGDTGELFF.

This clonotype occurred many times. This chain links TRBV19 with TRBJ1-1; a possible D gene is TRBD1 (6 bases). Trimming stripped 0 bases from V and 5 bases from J, with 13 bases between. Germline assignment: CDR1 LNHDA and CDR2 SQIVND (reference sequence). This CDR3 is built from 15 residues. The CDR3 sequence is CASSIEAGVGTEAFF. The DNA of the CDR3 is TGTGCCAGTAGTATAGAGGCAGGGGTAGGTACTGAAGCTTTCTTT.

This clonotype appeared many times. The rearrangement uses TRBV19 and TRBJ1-2, with D perhaps TRBD1 (6 bases). V was pared by 5 bases and J by 3 bases, with 16 bases between. This CDR3 comprises 15 residues. Germline lookup yields CDR1 LNHDA and CDR2 SQIVND (reference sequence). Written as DNA, the CDR3 is TGTGCCAGTAGTGCATTCCTGAGGGGGTACTATGGCTACACCTTC. It specifies CASSAFLRGYYGYTF.

In this sample, this clonotype turned up once. This chain uses TRBV2 with TRBJ2-7; 10 bases align to TRBD1. The CDR3 totals 13 residues. Germline CDR1 is SNHLY and CDR2 is FYNNEI. J lost 5 bases, V lost 7 bases, and 5 bases had no gene match. As DNA, the CDR3 is TGTGCCAGCATGGGACAGGGGTGGGACGAGCAGTACTTC. It translates to CASMGQGWDEQYF.

The chain has TRBV7-8 and TRBJ2-3, with 9 positions matching TRBD1. The J segment lost 6 bases and the V segment lost 2 bases, leaving 6 bases of the junction unmatched. Germline V lookup: CDR1 SGHVS, CDR2 FQNEAQ. The CDR3 covers 15 residues. The CDR3 coding sequence is TGTGCCAGCAGCTTAAAAGACAGGGGGTGGGATACGCAGTATTTT. This translates into CASSLKDRGWDTQYF.

There are a few counts of this clonotype. A much more abundant neighbour one base away suggests this may be a read error. The chain is built from TRBV7-9 and TRBJ2-7; 8 nucleotides agree with TRBD1. The V gene end was trimmed by 7 bases and the J gene end by 3 bases; junction bases not matched to a gene: 5. Germline values: CDR1 SEHNR, CDR2 FQNEAQ (reference sequence). CDR3 size: 13 residues. The CDR3 nucleotides read TGTGCCAGCACCCCGGGACAGGACTACGAGCAGTACTTC. The encoded protein is CASTPGQDYEQYF.

In DNA, the CDR3 is TGTGCCAGCAGTGAATCCTCCGGACTAGCGGGAGGTAAGCAGTTCTTC. This codes for CASSESSGLAGGKQFF. The chain combines TRBV2 with TRBJ2-1; TRBD2 matches at 14 bases. This CDR3 comprises 16 residues. Per the germline V gene, CDR1 is SNHLY and CDR2 is FYNNEI. V lost 2 bases, J lost 11 bases, and 8 bases stayed unmatched. The variable domain in full, with the rest retrieved from reference TRBV2 and TRBJ2-1, is EPEVTQTPSHQVTQMGQEVILRCVPISNHLYFYWYRQILGQKVEFLVSFYNNEISEKSEIFDDQFSVERPDGSNFTLKIRSTKLEDSAMYFCASSESSGLAGGKQFFGPGTRLTVL.

This clonotype was seen repeatedly, ten times or more. The J gene is TRBJ1-5, the V gene TRBV19; D ambiguous. CDR1 is LNHDA, CDR2 SQIVND, per germline (reference sequence). V was cut by 3 bases and J by 4 bases, with 4 bases left in between. The CDR3 covers 12 residues. In nucleotides, the CDR3 is TGTGCCAGTAGTATTGTGAATCAGCCCCAGCATTTT. Residues: CASSIVNQPQHF. The full variable domain, rest sourced from reference TRBV19 and TRBJ1-5, is DGGITQSPKYLFRKEGQNVTLSCEQNLNHDAMYWYRQDPGQGLRLIYYSQIVNDFQKGDIAEGYSVSREKKESFPLTVTSAQKNPTAFYLCASSIVNQPQHFGDGTRLSIL.

V is TRBV15 and J is TRBJ1-2, with no clear D. CDR1 is LNHNV and CDR2 is YYDKDF in the germline V gene (reference sequence). The CDR3 contains 15 residues. V dropped 10 bases and J dropped 4 bases, with 22 bases sitting between them. In DNA form, the CDR3 reads TGTGCCAGCGGACTAGCGCGTTCCTCTGGCTATGGCTACACCTTC. Its translation is CASGLARSSGYGYTF.

V and J are TRBV2 and TRBJ2-7, with D maybe TRBD2 (6 bases). The CDR3 consists of 14 residues. V was cut by 6 bases and J by 3 bases, with 15 bases left in between. Looked up from germline, CDR1 is SNHLY and CDR2 is FYNNEI. The CDR3 here is CASRGRAGNYEQYF. CDR3 nucleotides: TGTGCCAGCAGGGGACGGGCGGGGAACTACGAGCAGTACTTC.

The chain carries TRBV12-3 or TRBV12-4 and TRBJ2-2, with a weak D call TRBD1 (6 bases). The V end was cut by 8 bases, the J end by 1 base, with 8 bases between. CDR3 size: 13 residues. The DNA for the CDR3 is TGTGCCAGCCGACAGGAGAACACCGGGGAGCTGTTTTTT. As protein: CASRQENTGELFF.

In DNA, the CDR3 is TGCAGCCTTGCAAGGGACCTGAACACTGAAGCTTTCTTT. Its protein product is CSLARDLNTEAFF. This sequence joins TRBV29-1 and TRBJ1-1, with a possible D match to TRBD1 (5 bases). Germline V CDR1 and CDR2: SQVTM, ANQGSEA. The CDR3 consists of 13 residues. Trimming took 8 bases from V and 0 from J, leaving 13 bases between them.

This clonotype has just a few counts. DNA for the CDR3: TGTGCCAGCAGCATACAGGGATGGGGACAGCCCCAGCATTTT. Protein: CASSIQGWGQPQHF. The chain is built from TRBV6-2 or TRBV6-3 and TRBJ1-5; D might be TRBD1 (6 bases). With 6 bases removed from V and 7 bases from J, the gap between germline ends came to 16 bases. Germline V lookup: CDR1 MNHEY, CDR2 SVGEGT. The CDR3 has 14 residues.

The rearrangement uses TRBV5-4 and TRBJ2-7, with 10 positions matching TRBD1. Unmatched junction bases numbered 10, after V lost 5 bases and J lost 2 bases. This CDR3 comprises 16 residues. Germline V lookup: CDR1 SGHNT, CDR2 YYREEE (reference sequence). CDR3 in amino acids: CASSLTGTGVTYEQYF. In DNA form, the CDR3 reads TGTGCCAGCAGTTTGACCGGGACAGGGGTAACCTACGAGCAGTACTTC. The variable domain in full, completed from reference TRBV5-4 and TRBJ2-7, reads ETGVTQSPTHLIKTRGQQVTLRCSSQSGHNTVSWYQQALGQGPQFIFQYYREEENGRGNFPPRFSGLQFPNYSSELNVNALELDDSALYLCASSLTGTGVTYEQYFGPGTRLTVT.

Only one count was recorded for this clonotype. The rearrangement links TRBV20-1 to TRBJ1-2, with TRBD1 identical over 9 bases. The J segment lost 4 bases and the V segment lost 0 bases, leaving 6 bases of the junction unmatched. Per germline, CDR1 DFQATT and CDR2 SNEGSKA (reference sequence). The CDR3 is made up of 15 amino acids. The CDR3 DNA follows: TGCAGTGCTAGAGAAACCGGGACAGGGTTCTATGGCTACACCTTC. Residues: CSARETGTGFYGYTF.

This clonotype appeared many times. The chain couples TRBV2 to TRBJ2-1; 9 nucleotides agree with TRBD2. The CDR3 sequence is 14 residues long. Germline V CDR1 and CDR2: SNHLY, FYNNEI. V lost 5 bases and J lost 4; bases outside the gene matches: 3. CDR3 DNA: TGTGCCAGCAGTAGCGGGGGGAAATACAATGAGCAGTTCTTC. Translating gives CASSSGGKYNEQFF.

This clonotype was recorded at least ten times. This sequence joins TRBV20-1 and TRBJ2-7; 8 bases map to TRBD1. Unmatched junction bases numbered 3, after V lost 3 bases and J lost 2 bases. The CDR3 contains 13 residues. Germline V gene lookup returns CDR1 DFQATT and CDR2 SNEGSKA (reference sequence). The CDR3 DNA sequence: TGCAGTGCTAGTGGGGACAGGACCTACGAGCAGTACTTC. Residues: CSASGDRTYEQYF.

This clonotype has a count of ten or more. This chain uses TRBV29-1 with TRBJ2-7; unclear D gene. CDR1 is SQVTM and CDR2 is ANQGSEA in the germline V gene. The CDR3 contains 12 residues. The germline V and J ends were trimmed by 5 bases and 2 bases, with 10 bases remaining between them. CDR3 residues: CSVRAGAYEQYF. The CDR3 region has the DNA TGCAGCGTTCGAGCAGGCGCCTACGAGCAGTACTTC.

The DNA of the CDR3 is TGCAGTGCTAGAGTTCTAGCGGGGGACACAGATACGCAGTATTTT. Translating it yields CSARVLAGDTDTQYF. The chain is built from TRBV20-1 and TRBJ2-3, with 10 positions matching TRBD2. Germline-derived CDR1 and CDR2 are DFQATT and SNEGSKA (reference sequence). With 1 base clipped from V and 2 bases from J, the junction kept 3 bases outside the gene matches. The CDR3 totals 15 residues.

With respect to this clonotype: This may stem from a read error, because a much larger clone lies one nucleotide away. The J gene is TRBJ1-2, the V gene TRBV7-9; a possible D gene is TRBD1 (6 bases). This CDR3 is 14 amino acids long. Germline V lookup: CDR1 SEHNR, CDR2 FQNEAQ (reference sequence). CDR3 sequence: CASSETGWGYGHTF. As DNA, the CDR3 is TGTGCCAGCAGCGAGACAGGTTGGGGCTATGGCCACACCTTC.